The next 16 T cell receptor beta chains were all read from a single sample in a study of shared clonotypes between healthy human individuals. Naive CD8 cells comprised CD45RO-negative, CCR7-positively selected cells, excluding terminally differentiated effector memory CD45RA+ cells. The data were produced by immunoSEQ multiplex PCR, yet TCRdb's version contains in-frame clones alone and is incomplete. The repertoire has about 2.2 million clones, approximately 94% of them found once; the top ten carry around 1.7%. The material sequenced was naive CD8+ T cells from PBMCs. Every receptor here comes from a man between 18 and 35 years old in good health. Some clones in this sample may be carry-over from other donors' samples.

In DNA form, the CDR3 reads TGCGCCAGCAGCATACTAGCTGGGTACGAGCAGTACTTC. Amino acid sequence: CASSILAGYEQYF. The chain combines TRBV5-1 with TRBJ2-7, with a weak D call TRBD2 (6 bases). The CDR3 contains 13 residues. Germline CDR1 and CDR2: SGHRS and YFSETQ. The germline V and J ends were trimmed by 4 bases and 4 bases, with 12 bases remaining between them.

The chain has TRBV7-9 and TRBJ2-1, with D perhaps matching TRBD2 (6 bases). Per the germline V gene, CDR1 is SEHNR and CDR2 is FQNEAQ (reference sequence). V was pared by 0 bases and J by 5 bases, with 11 bases between. The CDR3 has 15 amino acids. CDR3 amino acids: CASSLAGGKDNEQFF. The CDR3 DNA sequence: TGTGCCAGCAGCTTAGCAGGAGGGAAGGACAATGAGCAGTTCTTC.

This chain uses TRBV14 with TRBJ2-1, with D possibly TRBD1 on 6 matching bases. From germline, CDR1 is SGHDN and CDR2 FVKESK. This CDR3 region has 14 residues. V was pared by 2 bases and J by 4 bases, with 9 bases between. The CDR3: CASSQRGQYNEQFF. CDR3 in DNA: TGTGCCAGCAGCCAACGAGGACAGTACAATGAGCAGTTCTTC.

Points on this clone: Distinct nucleotide sequences in the sample also encode this CDR3. The chain uses TRBV29-1 and TRBJ1-1; D is unresolved. The germline V gene has CDR1 SQVTM and CDR2 ANQGSEA. The CDR3 is made up of 11 amino acids. Trimming pared 6 bases from V and 0 bases from J, leaving 5 bases between. CDR3 nucleotides: TGCAGCGTACGATTGAACACTGAAGCTTTCTTT. It encodes CSVRLNTEAFF.

This chain links TRBV29-1 with TRBJ1-2; D uncertain. V was cut by 4 bases and J by 4 bases, with 13 bases left in between. The length of the CDR3 is 13 residues. The germline gives CDR1 SQVTM, CDR2 ANQGSEA. The chain's CDR3 is CSVVGGGSYGYTF. The CDR3 region has the DNA TGCAGCGTTGTAGGCGGCGGTTCCTATGGCTACACCTTC.

The J gene is TRBJ1-5, the V gene TRBV4-1; 7 bases map to TRBD1. The CDR3 contains 17 residues. CDR1 and CDR2 from the germline V gene are MGHRA and YSYEKL. Unmatched junction bases numbered 9, after V lost 1 base and J lost 3 bases. The CDR3 DNA follows: TGCGCCAGCAGCCAAGCGACAGGGCCAGGTTACAATCAGCCCCAGCATTTT. Its translation: CASSQATGPGYNQPQHF.

This chain links TRBV5-1 with TRBJ2-2; TRBD1 matches 7 bases. The V segment lost 5 bases and the J segment 1 base; nucleotides outside the gene matches: 5. Germline V gene sequence: CDR1 SGHRS, CDR2 YFSETQ. This CDR3 has 15 residues. The DNA for the CDR3 is TGCGCCAGCAGACAATGGACAGGGAACACCGGGGAGCTGTTTTTT. Protein: CASRQWTGNTGELFF.

Comments on this clone: This CDR3 is also generated by other DNA sequences in the sample. The V and J genes are TRBV28 and TRBJ2-3, with D possibly matching TRBD1 (5 bases). Trimming removed 2 bases at V and 0 bases at J, with 6 bases between. The germline V gene has CDR1 MDHEN and CDR2 SYDVKM. This CDR3 spans 14 amino acids. DNA for the CDR3: TGTGCCAGCAGTTTAACAGGTAGCACAGATACGCAGTATTTT. It encodes CASSLTGSTDTQYF.

The chain combines TRBV19 with TRBJ2-1, with 9 bases fitting TRBD2. The CDR3 covers 17 residues. After removal of 3 bases from V and 1 base from J, the junction contained 7 bases not matched to a gene. Germline CDR1 and CDR2: LNHDA and SQIVND (reference sequence). In DNA, the CDR3 is TGTGCCAGTAGTATTATGAGACTAGCGGAGTCCTACAATGAGCAGTTCTTC. Its translation: CASSIMRLAESYNEQFF.

The chain joins TRBV6-1 to TRBJ2-4; 7 bases map to TRBD1. The CDR3 has 15 amino acids. Trimming cost V 2 bases and J 8 bases; bases outside gene matches: 9. CDR1 and CDR2 (germline): MNHNS, SASEGT. CDR3 coding DNA: TGTGCCAGCAGTGAACGAAGGGACAGTGGTGACATTCAGTACTTC. Amino acid sequence: CASSERRDSGDIQYF.

A remark on this clone: This same CDR3 is encoded by further DNA sequences in the sample. The chain links TRBV28 to TRBJ1-2; TRBD1 is a possible D gene (6 bases). This CDR3 comprises 14 residues. Trimming took 3 bases from V and 0 from J, leaving 8 bases between them. CDR1 MDHEN and CDR2 SYDVKM come from the germline V gene. The CDR3 is CASSLTGTNYGYTF. The CDR3 DNA sequence: TGTGCCAGCAGTTTGACAGGAACTAACTATGGCTACACCTTC.

The chain employs TRBV6-1 and TRBJ2-7; 7 nucleotides align to TRBD1. Unmatched junction bases numbered 19, after V lost 5 bases and J lost 12 bases. This CDR3 region has 15 residues. Per germline, CDR1 MNHNS and CDR2 SASEGT. CDR3 coding DNA: TGTGCCAGCAGTCTATCCTCCTGGGACAGAGATGACTGGTACTTC. Translation: CASSLSSWDRDDWYF.

The genes are TRBV5-6 and TRBJ1-2; unclear D gene. Germline values: CDR1 SGHDT, CDR2 YYEEEE. CDR3 length equals 13 residues. V dropped 4 bases and J dropped 5 bases, with 12 bases sitting between them. CDR3 DNA: TGTGCCAGCAGCGTACCGAGGGTTTATGGCTACACCTTC. Translated: CASSVPRVYGYTF.

The chain couples TRBV21-1 to TRBJ2-1; the listed D gene, TRBD1, was not tested against the DNA. TRBV21-1 is noted as a pseudogene. This CDR3 is built from 15 residues. The CDR3 nucleotides are TGTGCCAGCATTTTCCGGGACAGGGGTTACAATGAGCAGTTCTTC. This gives the protein CASIFRDRGYNEQFF.

As to this clone: The sample has other DNA sequences that encode this CDR3 too. The rearrangement links TRBV9 to TRBJ2-7, with D hard to call. The V gene lost 3 bases and the J gene lost 1 base, with 5 bases spanning the gap. Per germline, CDR1 SGDLS and CDR2 YYNGEE. The length of the CDR3 is 12 residues. In DNA form, the CDR3 reads TGTGCCAGCAGCGGCGGATCCTACGAGCAGTACTTC. It is translated as CASSGGSYEQYF.

The chain combines TRBV9 with TRBJ2-2; TRBD1 might be the D (5 bases). This CDR3 is built from 14 residues. V lost 6 bases, J lost 0 bases, and 9 bases lay in between. Germline V gene sequence: CDR1 SGDLS, CDR2 YYNGEE. CDR3 in amino acids: CASTDRPNTGELFF. Written as DNA, the CDR3 is TGTGCCAGCACAGACAGACCGAACACCGGGGAGCTGTTTTTT.